These 26 T cell receptor beta chains came from one sample sequenced in a study of cytomegalovirus exposure and HLA in healthy donors. The method was immunoSEQ multiplex PCR; TCRdb's version includes in-frame clones alone and lacks a portion of them. This sample carries about 170,000 clones, more than 75% of them seen once, and the ten largest clones take approximately 1.4%. Sequencing input: PBMCs. The receptors stem from a woman aged 25 to 45 in good health and CMV-seronegative.

The chain uses TRBV19 and TRBJ2-7, with D maybe TRBD1 (7 bases). In germline, CDR1 is LNHDA, CDR2 SQIVND (reference sequence). Trimming pared 6 bases from V and 5 bases from J, leaving 14 bases between. CDR3 length equals 13 residues. The DNA of the CDR3 is TGTGCCAGTAGGAGGCAGGGGGGCCACGAGCAGTACTTC. The encoded protein is CASRRQGGHEQYF. The full variable domain, in which reference TRBV19 and TRBJ2-7 provide the parts outside the CDR3, is DGGITQSPKYLFRKEGQNVTLSCEQNLNHDAMYWYRQDPGQGLRLIYYSQIVNDFQKGDIAEGYSVSREKKESFPLTVTSAQKNPTAFYLCASRRQGGHEQYFGPGTRLTVT.

This clone was seen only a few times. The gene calls are TRBV6-4 and TRBJ1-1; D gene uncertain. V was trimmed by 2 bases and J by 1 base, leaving 8 bases between them. This CDR3 has 14 amino acids. The germline V gene has CDR1 MRHNA and CDR2 SNTAGT. DNA of the CDR3: TGTGCCAGCAGTGACGGAGGAGAGAACACTGAAGCTTTCTTT. The encoded protein is CASSDGGENTEAFF.

The chain is built from TRBV9 and TRBJ1-4, with TRBD1 matching 8 bases. V was pared by 0 bases and J by 10 bases, with 8 bases of the junction left unmatched. The CDR3 has 15 amino acids. The germline V gene has CDR1 SGDLS and CDR2 YYNGEE. The CDR3 DNA reads TGTGCCAGCAGCGTAGCTGAGACAGGGGTTGGAAAACTGTTTTTT. This sequence encodes CASSVAETGVGKLFF.

The J gene is TRBJ1-5, the V gene TRBV7-6, with TRBD1 as a possible D gene (5 bases). The CDR3 sequence is 12 residues long. Germline CDR1 SGHVS, CDR2 FNYEAQ. V gave up 4 bases and J gave up 7 bases, with 8 bases separating them. The CDR3 DNA is TGTGCCAGCAGCTCCAGGGCGCAGCCCCAGCATTTT. It codes for CASSSRAQPQHF.

The chain is built from TRBV5-4 and TRBJ2-3; TRBD2 matches 7 bases. Trimming at V came to 4 bases and at J to 6 bases, leaving 8 bases not matched to a gene. The CDR3 contains 14 residues. Germline lookup yields CDR1 SGHNT and CDR2 YYREEE (reference sequence). This CDR3 is CASSPGTTQDTQYF. The DNA of the CDR3 is TGTGCCAGCAGCCCTGGGACTACCCAGGATACGCAGTATTTT.

The chain recombines TRBV5-5 with TRBJ2-7; D remains ambiguous. The CDR3 contains 13 residues. V dropped 4 bases and J dropped 2 bases, with 10 bases sitting between them. Germline CDR1 and CDR2: SGHKS and YYEKEE (reference sequence). The CDR3 protein is CASSAAGPYEQYF. The CDR3 region has the DNA TGTGCCAGCAGCGCAGCAGGTCCCTACGAGCAGTACTTC. Combining the CDR3 with reference TRBV5-5 and TRBJ2-7 gives the whole variable domain DAGVTQSPTHLIKTRGQQVTLRCSPISGHKSVSWYQQVLGQGPQFIFQYYEKEERGRGNFPDRFSARQFPNYSSELNVNALLLGDSALYLCASSAAGPYEQYFGPGTRLTVT.

The rearrangement joins TRBV2 to TRBJ1-2; 9 bases agree with TRBD1. V gave up 6 bases and J gave up 5 bases; unmatched junction bases: 10. The CDR3 extends over 15 amino acids. CDR1 is SNHLY and CDR2 is FYNNEI in the germline V gene. In DNA, the CDR3 is TGTGCCAGCAGCCCTCGTGGACAGGGGTTTTATGGCTACACCTTC. It is translated as CASSPRGQGFYGYTF.

V and J are TRBV14 and TRBJ1-2; no firm D call. The germline V and J ends were trimmed by 0 bases and 4 bases, with 3 bases remaining between them. Germline assignment: CDR1 SGHDN and CDR2 FVKESK. CDR3 length: 12 residues. Here the CDR3 DNA reads TGTGCCAGCAGCCAAGAGGCCTATGGCTACACCTTC. It yields the protein CASSQEAYGYTF.

This clone was observed a few times. The rearrangement links TRBV30 to TRBJ1-1; the D is unclear. This CDR3 is built from 13 residues. The germline V and J ends were trimmed by 5 bases and 1 base, with 11 bases remaining between them. Germline loops: CDR1 GTSNPN, CDR2 SVGIG (reference sequence). This chain's CDR3 is CAWDTQWNTEAFF. CDR3 coding DNA: TGTGCCTGGGATACACAATGGAACACTGAAGCTTTCTTT.

The gene calls are TRBV7-2 and TRBJ2-2; tentative D call: TRBD2 (7 bases). CDR3 size: 16 residues. Germline CDR1 is SGHTA and CDR2 is FQGNSA. Between the trimmed V and J ends, which lost 5 bases and 2 bases, there was a span of 15 bases. CDR3: CASSRLGGDNTGELFF. CDR3 DNA: TGTGCCAGCAGCCGATTAGGGGGGGATAACACCGGGGAGCTGTTTTTT.

The V gene is TRBV25-1, the J gene TRBJ2-2, with 7 bases fitting TRBD2. CDR3 length: 17 residues. Germline CDR1 MGHDK, CDR2 SYGVNS. Germline trimming cut 1 base from V and 5 bases from J; bases unmatched to any gene: 10. CDR3 region: CASSEFYLGGSTGELFF. Written as DNA, the CDR3 is TGTGCCAGCAGTGAATTTTACTTGGGAGGGTCGACCGGGGAGCTGTTTTTT. The full variable domain, with the rest looked up from reference TRBV25-1 and TRBJ2-2, is EADIYQTPRYLVIGTGKKITLECSQTMGHDKMYWYQQDPGMELHLIHYSYGVNSTEKGDLSSESTVSRIRTEHFPLTLESARPSHTSQYLCASSEFYLGGSTGELFFGEGSRLTVL.

The chain couples TRBV9 to TRBJ1-3, with D unclear. V was clipped by 0 bases and J by 4 bases, with 17 bases between them. Germline V lookup: CDR1 SGDLS, CDR2 YYNGEE. The CDR3 loop spans 17 amino acids. CDR3 in DNA: TGTGCCAGCAGCGTAGATGTCGGGAGACGGTTAGGAAACACCATATATTTT. Translation gives CASSVDVGRRLGNTIYF.

The rearrangement joins TRBV7-2 to TRBJ2-3; D is unresolved. Germline V CDR1 and CDR2: SGHTA, FQGNSA. Deletions cut 5 bases from V and 3 bases from J, with 9 bases between. The CDR3 spans 13 residues. The chain's CDR3 is CASSPPGTDTQYF. The CDR3 region has the DNA TGTGCCAGCAGCCCCCCCGGGACAGATACGCAGTATTTT.

The chain joins TRBV27 to TRBJ1-6; no reliable D call. The CDR3 is made up of 14 amino acids. With 6 bases removed from V and 6 bases from J, the gap between germline ends came to 12 bases. The V gene's germline CDR1 is MNHEY and CDR2 SMNVEV (reference sequence). The chain's CDR3 is CASRNRPFNSPLHF. CDR3 nucleotide sequence: TGTGCCAGCAGAAACAGACCCTTTAATTCACCCCTCCACTTT.

V usage is TRBV5-4 and J usage is TRBJ1-3; D possibly corresponds to TRBD1 (5 bases). Germline CDR1 SGHNT, CDR2 YYREEE (reference sequence). V lost 0 bases, J lost 6 bases, and 10 bases lay in between. The CDR3 contains 14 residues. The CDR3 reads CASSLEGALNTIYF. Written as DNA, the CDR3 is TGTGCCAGCAGCTTGGAAGGGGCTTTAAACACCATATATTTT. Looking up the rest from reference TRBV5-4 and TRBJ1-3 gives the full variable domain: ETGVTQSPTHLIKTRGQQVTLRCSSQSGHNTVSWYQQALGQGPQFIFQYYREEENGRGNFPPRFSGLQFPNYSSELNVNALELDDSALYLCASSLEGALNTIYFGEGSWLTVV.

The rearrangement links TRBV5-1 to TRBJ2-7; possible D gene TRBD1, 6 bases. This CDR3 has 18 amino acids. With 4 bases removed from V and 6 bases from J, the gap between germline ends came to 29 bases. Germline CDR1 SGHRS, CDR2 YFSETQ. CDR3 DNA: TGCGCCAGCAGCCCGGACTCCGTCGGGTACAGGGTTCCAAGCGAGCAGTACTTC. Translation gives CASSPDSVGYRVPSEQYF.

Written as DNA, the CDR3 is TGTGCCAGCAGCCCCACAGGGGGCACTGGAAACACCATATATTTT. Its translation: CASSPTGGTGNTIYF. The chain combines TRBV27 with TRBJ1-3; 9 bases are a match to TRBD1. The CDR3 covers 15 residues. Germline V CDR1 and CDR2: MNHEY, SMNVEV (reference sequence). V lost 6 bases, J lost 2 bases, and 5 bases stayed unmatched.

The chain employs TRBV5-6 and TRBJ2-1, with TRBD2 identical over 7 bases. Trimming at V came to 0 bases and at J to 0 bases, leaving 3 bases not matched to a gene. The CDR3 has 16 amino acids. The germline gives CDR1 SGHDT, CDR2 YYEEEE. This CDR3 is CASSLAGTTSYNEQFF. Written as DNA, the CDR3 is TGTGCCAGCAGCTTGGCCGGGACTACCTCCTACAATGAGCAGTTCTTC.

The chain links TRBV4-1 to TRBJ1-5, with 9 bases that match TRBD1. Germline values: CDR1 MGHRA, CDR2 YSYEKL. With V trimmed by 3 bases and J by 0 bases, 6 bases remained unmatched. The CDR3 extends over 17 amino acids. The DNA for the CDR3 is TGCGCCAGCAGCCAGGGACAGGGAGATAATAGCAATCAGCCCCAGCATTTT. Amino acids: CASSQGQGDNSNQPQHF.

The chain couples TRBV5-1 to TRBJ1-4, with TRBD1 matching over 9 bases. CDR1 and CDR2 (germline): SGHRS, YFSETQ. The CDR3 has 16 amino acids. V shed 3 bases and J 5 bases; nucleotides not matched to a gene: 8. CDR3 in DNA: TGCGCCAGCAGCTCCGGCGGAGGGACAGGGAATGAAAAACTGTTTTTT. Protein product: CASSSGGGTGNEKLFF.

The chain joins TRBV14 to TRBJ1-1, with D tentatively TRBD1 (6 bases). V shed 6 bases and J shed 4 bases, with 12 bases lying between them. CDR3 length: 13 residues. Looked up from germline, CDR1 is SGHDN and CDR2 is FVKESK. The CDR3: CASRPTGFTEAFF. In DNA, the CDR3 is TGTGCCAGCAGACCCACAGGGTTCACTGAAGCTTTCTTT.

This sequence joins TRBV7-8 and TRBJ2-1, with a weak D call TRBD1 (5 bases). V lost 3 bases, J lost 6 bases, and 9 bases lay in between. In germline, CDR1 is SGHVS, CDR2 FQNEAQ. The CDR3 contains 13 residues. CDR3 nucleotides: TGTGCCAGCAGCTTTTCAGGGCCCAATGAGCAGTTCTTC. Its protein product is CASSFSGPNEQFF.

J is TRBJ2-5 and V is TRBV4-1, with D possibly being TRBD1 (8 bases). V was pared by 0 bases and J by 2 bases, with 19 bases between. The CDR3 consists of 18 residues. CDR1 is MGHRA and CDR2 is YSYEKL in the germline V gene. CDR3 coding DNA: TGCGCCAGCAGCCAAGATGGCCAGGGGGCGGGGGTACAAGAGACCCAGTACTTC. This sequence encodes CASSQDGQGAGVQETQYF.

CDR3 residues: CASSWGGASSLTEAFF. In DNA form, the CDR3 reads TGCGCCAGCAGCTGGGGGGGAGCCAGCTCTCTCACTGAAGCTTTCTTT. The chain recombines TRBV5-1 with TRBJ1-1, with a possible D match to TRBD1 (5 bases). V gave up 3 bases and J gave up 4 bases, with 19 bases separating them. The germline gives CDR1 SGHRS, CDR2 YFSETQ. This CDR3 has 16 residues.

The chain links TRBV6-5 to TRBJ2-5, with D unresolved. Deletions cut 10 bases from V and 0 bases from J, with 9 bases between. Germline-derived CDR1 and CDR2 are MNHEY and SVGAGI. The CDR3 has 12 amino acids. The CDR3 DNA is TGTGCCACCTCTCCGGACCAAGAGACCCAGTACTTC. Amino acid sequence: CATSPDQETQYF.

In its sample, this clone was seen once. This chain joins TRBV19 and TRBJ1-1, with D unclear. V was shortened by 5 bases and J by 2 bases, with 9 bases between the two germline ends. Germline V lookup: CDR1 LNHDA, CDR2 SQIVND (reference sequence). The CDR3 extends over 13 amino acids. The CDR3 coding sequence is TGTGCCAGTAGTCCCCAGGCAAACACTGAAGCTTTCTTT. Translated: CASSPQANTEAFF.